The rows below give T cell receptor beta chains drawn from one sample of a study of blood T cell repertoires in COVID-19. Measured with immunoSEQ multiplex PCR; TCRdb has only the in-frame clones, and not every one. The sample comprises just over 200,000 clones, approximately 84% of which are singletons, and 5.9% rests with the top ten. The source material was peripheral blood. Source of these receptors: an elderly man with acute or convalescent COVID-19. Both conserved end residues are part of each CDR3. A D gene is named only where the DNA matches it firmly. Expanded clones get a size class; other rows say once, few or many, or leave the size out.

clone_size,v_call,d_call,j_call,cdr3_nt,cdr3_aa
-,TRBV7-2,-,TRBJ2-5,TGTGCCAGCATGGAGCGAGGGTACCAAGAGACCCAGTACTTC,CASMERGYQETQYF
-,TRBV30,-,TRBJ1-2,TGTGCCTGGAGTATAGGGGGGGTTCCTTCCTATGGCTACACCTTC,CAWSIGGVPSYGYTF
-,TRBV14,-,TRBJ1-2,TGTGCCAGCAGCCAACCCGGACAGTCCTATGGCTACACCTTC,CASSQPGQSYGYTF
-,TRBV2,-,TRBJ2-1,TGTGCCAGCACCCCCCGGGCAGGGAACTACAATGAGCAGTTCTTC,CASTPRAGNYNEQFF
-,TRBV9,TRBD2,TRBJ2-3,TGTGCCAGCAGCAAATTAGCGGGAGGGTCGGCAGATACGCAGTATTTT,CASSKLAGGSADTQYF
-,TRBV18,TRBD1,TRBJ1-4,TGTGCCAGCTCACCTGAGGACAGGTTCTTTAATGAAAAACTGTTTTTT,CASSPEDRFFNEKLFF
-,TRBV15,TRBD2,TRBJ2-1,TGTGCCACCAGCAGAGCGATAGCGGGACGCAATGAGCAGTTCTTC,CATSRAIAGRNEQFF
-,TRBV24-1,TRBD1,TRBJ1-2,TGTGCCACCAGTGGTCGGACAGGGGGCAACTATGGCTACACCTTC,CATSGRTGGNYGYTF
-,TRBV19,-,TRBJ1-5,TGTGCCAGTACCCCGGACAGTCTTGGTTATAGCAATCAGCCCCAGCATTTT,CASTPDSLGYSNQPQHF
-,TRBV28,TRBD2,TRBJ2-6,TGTGCCACCCGGGGGGGGCCTGGGGCCAACGTCCTGACTTTC,CATRGGPGANVLTF
-,TRBV7-2,-,TRBJ2-2,TGTGCCAGCAGCTTATCCCCTCCCGGGGAGCTGTTTTTT,CASSLSPPGELFF
-,TRBV9,TRBD2,TRBJ2-7,TGTGCCAGCAGCGTAGGGACTAGCGGGAATACCTACGAGCAGTACTTC,CASSVGTSGNTYEQYF
-,TRBV7-8,-,TRBJ1-2,TGTGCCAGCAGCCGGGCAGGGACTAACTATGGCTACACCTTC,CASSRAGTNYGYTF
-,TRBV11-1,TRBD2,TRBJ2-5,TGTGCCAGCAGCTTATTCCGGGGAGGGGAGACCCAGTACTTC,CASSLFRGGETQYF
-,TRBV7-3,-,TRBJ1-6,TGTGCCAGCAGCCGCCAGTTAAATTCACCCCTCCACTTT,CASSRQLNSPLHF
-,TRBV18,-,TRBJ1-2,TGTGCCAGCTCACCTACAGCTAACTATGGCTACACCTTC,CASSPTANYGYTF
-,TRBV7-9,-,TRBJ2-3,TGTGCCAGCAGCTATACTAGAGGGACAGATACGCAGTATTTT,CASSYTRGTDTQYF
-,TRBV3-1/TRBV3-2,-,TRBJ2-3,TGTGCCAGCAGCCCCCGAGGTAGCGGTAGCACAGATACGCAGTATTTT,CASSPRGSGSTDTQYF
once,TRBV3-1/TRBV3-2,TRBD2,TRBJ2-3,TGTGCCAGCAGCCAAGTGGCTAGCGGGAGGGGAGATACGCAGTATTTT,CASSQVASGRGDTQYF
-,TRBV27,TRBD1,TRBJ1-5,TGTGCCAGCGGGAGACAGGGGCCTAGCAATCAGCCCCAGCATTTT,CASGRQGPSNQPQHF
few,TRBV10-3,-,TRBJ1-5,TGTGCCACCCTGCCGGGGGGGCTGAGCAATCAGCCCCAGCATTTT,CATLPGGLSNQPQHF
-,TRBV18,-,TRBJ1-3,TGTGCCAGCTCACCAACAGGTGGGCCCCCCAGCTCTGGAAACACCATATATTTT,CASSPTGGPPSSGNTIYF
-,TRBV7-2,TRBD2,TRBJ2-7,TGTGCCAGCAGCTTAGCGAACCTAGCGGGAGGGTCCTACGAGCAGTACTTC,CASSLANLAGGSYEQYF
few,TRBV19,TRBD2,TRBJ2-1,TGTGCCAGTAGTATTCTACTAGCGGGTGAGCAGTTCTTC,CASSILLAGEQFF
-,TRBV5-1,TRBD2,TRBJ2-1,TGCGCCAGCAGCTTCCAGACCGGGACTAGCGGGAGCGAGCAGTTCTTC,CASSFQTGTSGSEQFF
-,TRBV10-3,-,TRBJ1-3,TGTGCCATCAGTGAGGGCCAAAACACCATATATTTT,CAISEGQNTIYF
-,TRBV12-3/TRBV12-4,-,TRBJ1-6,TGTGCCAGCAGCACAAATTCACCCCTCCACTTT,CASSTNSPLHF
-,TRBV7-9,-,TRBJ1-1,TGTGCCAGCAGCTTAGCGGGGATTGCGTTTGGGGGGATAAACACTGAAGCTTTCTTT,CASSLAGIAFGGINTEAFF
few,TRBV24-1,TRBD2,TRBJ2-2,TGTGCCACCAGTGATCCTTCCGGGACTAGGGGGATGGTCGGGGAGCTGTTTTTT,CATSDPSGTRGMVGELFF
-,TRBV19,TRBD1,TRBJ1-2,TGTGCCAGTAGTACGGGGACAGGGGAAAACTATGGCTACACCTTC,CASSTGTGENYGYTF
-,TRBV28,TRBD1,TRBJ1-2,TGTGCCAGCAGTTTATTAACGACAGGGAACTATGGCTACACCTTC,CASSLLTTGNYGYTF
-,TRBV30,-,TRBJ1-1,TGTGCCTGGAGTGTATCCCCGACTGAAGCTTTCTTT,CAWSVSPTEAFF
-,TRBV30,-,TRBJ1-1,TGTGCCTGGACCTACGGGGGTGGCACTGAAGCTTTCTTT,CAWTYGGGTEAFF
-,TRBV7-9,-,TRBJ1-2,TGTGCCAGCAGCTTGGCCCCCCGGGCAGGAGGGGCGAACTATGGCTACACCTTC,CASSLAPRAGGANYGYTF
-,TRBV4-2,-,TRBJ2-3,TGTGCCAGCAGCCAAGAAGGTACGAGGCTAGCCACAGATACGCAGTATTTT,CASSQEGTRLATDTQYF
once,TRBV24-1,-,TRBJ2-5,TGTGCCACCAGTGATTATCCGGCTGAGGTTTCAGAGACCCAGTACTTC,CATSDYPAEVSETQYF
-,TRBV7-9,-,TRBJ2-7,TGTGCCAGCAGCTTAGAAATTGAGGGGGCCTACGAGCAGTACTTC,CASSLEIEGAYEQYF